One and the same sample provided the 2 T cell receptor beta chains below, sequenced in a study of T cell responses to AZD1222 COVID-19 vaccine (dated by TCRdb to about 2021). The receptor library was made with the immunoSEQ multiplex PCR assay. As stored in TCRdb, this immuneACCESS dataset retains in-frame rearrangements with V and J assigned. A fraction of the clones does not appear; measured against another copy, unresolved V genes explain less than half of the discrepancy, and the remainder lacks a known reason. For this sample there are some 130,000 clones; roughly 90% appear just once. The biggest ten clones account for approximately 2.6% of the sample. The intended sense of this specimen's time point label: baseline before first vaccination. Specimen: peripheral blood, collected on day 0 of AZD1222 vaccination. The receptor source for this set is an adult in good health.

The chain employs TRBV5-4 and TRBJ2-5; possible D gene TRBD1, 5 bases. The CDR3 spans 16 residues. CDR1 and CDR2 from the germline V gene are SGHNT and YYREEE (reference sequence). The ends were cut back, 1 base at V and 3 bases at J, with 16 bases in the middle. The CDR3 spells CASSLPIWTRKETQYF. CDR3 DNA: TGTGCCAGCAGCTTGCCTATATGGACACGGAAAGAGACCCAGTACTTC. Using reference TRBV5-4 and TRBJ2-5 for the parts outside the CDR3, the full variable domain is ETGVTQSPTHLIKTRGQQVTLRCSSQSGHNTVSWYQQALGQGPQFIFQYYREEENGRGNFPPRFSGLQFPNYSSELNVNALELDDSALYLCASSLPIWTRKETQYFGPGTRLLVL.

The chain employs TRBV5-1 and TRBJ1-1, with TRBD1 identical over 8 bases. This CDR3 is built from 17 residues. Germline values: CDR1 SGHRS, CDR2 YFSETQ. V dropped 4 bases and J dropped 5; count of bases not matched to a gene: 16. The CDR3 sequence is CASSLQPGQEIYTEAFF. In DNA form, the CDR3 reads TGCGCCAGCAGCCTGCAACCGGGACAGGAAATTTATACTGAAGCTTTCTTT. Based on the CDR3 plus reference TRBV5-1 and TRBJ1-1, the full variable domain is KAGVTQTPRYLIKTRGQQVTLSCSPISGHRSVSWYQQTPGQGLQFLFEYFSETQRNKGNFPGRFSGRQFSNSRSEMNVSTLELGDSALYLCASSLQPGQEIYTEAFFGQGTRLTVV.